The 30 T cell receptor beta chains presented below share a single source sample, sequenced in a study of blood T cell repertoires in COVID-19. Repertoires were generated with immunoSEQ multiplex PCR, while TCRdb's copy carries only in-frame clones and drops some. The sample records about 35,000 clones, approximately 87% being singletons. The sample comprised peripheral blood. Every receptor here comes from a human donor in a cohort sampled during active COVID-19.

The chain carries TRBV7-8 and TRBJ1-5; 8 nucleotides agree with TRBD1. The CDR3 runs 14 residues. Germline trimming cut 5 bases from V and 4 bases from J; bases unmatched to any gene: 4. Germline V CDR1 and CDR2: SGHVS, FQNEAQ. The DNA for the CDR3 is TGTGCCAGCAGCGGACAGGGTGGGAATCAGCCCCAGCATTTT. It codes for CASSGQGGNQPQHF.

The CDR3 is CASSLSSTDTQYF. DNA of the CDR3: TGTGCCAGCAGCCTTTCGAGCACAGATACGCAGTATTTT. V gene TRBV28 combines with J gene TRBJ2-3; D call uncertain. Germline loops: CDR1 MDHEN, CDR2 SYDVKM. CDR3 length equals 13 residues. V lost 6 bases to trimming and J lost 0 bases, with 7 bases between them.

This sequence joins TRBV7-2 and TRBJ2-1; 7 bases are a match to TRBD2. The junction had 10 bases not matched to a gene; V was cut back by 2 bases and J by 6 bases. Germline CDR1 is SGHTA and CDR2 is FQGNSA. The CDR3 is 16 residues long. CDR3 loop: CASSLYSGLSANEQFF. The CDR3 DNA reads TGTGCCAGCAGCTTATACTCGGGACTATCCGCCAATGAGCAGTTCTTC.

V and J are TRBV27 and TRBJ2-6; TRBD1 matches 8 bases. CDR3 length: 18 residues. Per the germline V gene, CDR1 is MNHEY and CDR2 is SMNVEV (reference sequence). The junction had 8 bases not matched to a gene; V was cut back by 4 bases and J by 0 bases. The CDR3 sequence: CASSYRGNLYSGANVLTF. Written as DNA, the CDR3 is TGTGCCAGCAGTTACAGGGGGAACCTCTACTCTGGGGCCAACGTCCTGACTTTC.

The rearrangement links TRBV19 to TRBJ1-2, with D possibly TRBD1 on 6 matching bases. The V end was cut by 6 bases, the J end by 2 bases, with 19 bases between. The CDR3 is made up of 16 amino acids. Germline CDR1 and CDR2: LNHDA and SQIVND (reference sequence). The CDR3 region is CASSKPYHRDNYGYTF. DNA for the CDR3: TGTGCCAGTAGCAAGCCCTATCACAGGGACAACTATGGCTACACCTTC.

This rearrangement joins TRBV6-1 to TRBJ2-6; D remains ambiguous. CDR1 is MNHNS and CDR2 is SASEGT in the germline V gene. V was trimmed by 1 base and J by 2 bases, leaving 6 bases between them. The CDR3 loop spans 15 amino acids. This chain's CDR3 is CASSEGTAGANVLTF. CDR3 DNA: TGTGCCAGCAGTGAAGGCACAGCTGGGGCCAACGTCCTGACTTTC.

The CDR3 region has the DNA TGCAGTGCTAGGCCTACCTACGAGCAGTACTTC. It yields the protein CSARPTYEQYF. The chain combines TRBV20-1 with TRBJ2-7; D call uncertain. CDR1 and CDR2 from the germline V gene are DFQATT and SNEGSKA (reference sequence). The CDR3 consists of 11 residues. The germline V and J ends were trimmed by 3 bases and 2 bases, with 5 bases remaining between them.

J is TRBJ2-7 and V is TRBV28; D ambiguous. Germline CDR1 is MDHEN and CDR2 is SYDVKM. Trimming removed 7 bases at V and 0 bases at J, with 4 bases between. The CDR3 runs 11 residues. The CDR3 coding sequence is TGTGCCAGCACTAACTCCTACGAGCAGTACTTC. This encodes CASTNSYEQYF. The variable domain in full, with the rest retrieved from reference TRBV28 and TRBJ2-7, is DVKVTQSSRYLVKRTGEKVFLECVQDMDHENMFWYRQDPGLGLRLIYFSYDVKMKEKGDIPEGYSVSREKKERFSLILESASTNQTSMYLCASTNSYEQYFGPGTRLTVT.

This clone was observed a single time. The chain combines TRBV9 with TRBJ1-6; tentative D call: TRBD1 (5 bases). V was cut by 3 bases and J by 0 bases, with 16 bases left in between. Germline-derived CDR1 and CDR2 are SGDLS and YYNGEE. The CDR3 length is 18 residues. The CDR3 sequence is CASSEEPGGISYNSPLHF. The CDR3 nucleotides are TGTGCCAGCAGCGAGGAGCCGGGGGGGATCTCCTATAATTCACCCCTCCACTTT.

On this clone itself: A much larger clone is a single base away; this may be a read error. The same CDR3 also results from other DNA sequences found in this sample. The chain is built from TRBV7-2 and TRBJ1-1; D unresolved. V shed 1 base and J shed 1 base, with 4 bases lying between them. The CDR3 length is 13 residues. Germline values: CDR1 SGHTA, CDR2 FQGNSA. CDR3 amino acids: CASSLGQNTEAFF. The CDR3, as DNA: TGTGCCAGCAGCTTAGGACAGAACACTGAAGCTTTCTTT.

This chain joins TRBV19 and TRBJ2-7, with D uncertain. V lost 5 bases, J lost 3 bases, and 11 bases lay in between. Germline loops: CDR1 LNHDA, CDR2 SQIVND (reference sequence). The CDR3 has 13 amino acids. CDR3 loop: CASSAGSIYEQYF. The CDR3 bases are TGTGCCAGTAGTGCCGGGTCAATCTACGAGCAGTACTTC.

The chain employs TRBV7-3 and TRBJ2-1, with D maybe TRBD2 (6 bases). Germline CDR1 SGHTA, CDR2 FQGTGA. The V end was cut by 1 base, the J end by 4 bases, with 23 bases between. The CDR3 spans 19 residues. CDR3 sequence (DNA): TGTGCCAGCAGCTTAATTCCCAATTTCGCGGGGACGGGATACAATGAGCAGTTCTTC. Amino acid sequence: CASSLIPNFAGTGYNEQFF.

The CDR3, as DNA: TGTGCCAGCAGCTTAAGCCGGGAGGGCAACTATGGCTACACCTTC. Translation: CASSLSREGNYGYTF. This chain joins TRBV11-2 and TRBJ1-2; D remains ambiguous. The germline CDR1 and CDR2 sequences are SGHAT and FQNNGV. CDR3 length equals 15 residues. Trimming removed 2 bases from V and 2 bases from J, with 12 bases in between.

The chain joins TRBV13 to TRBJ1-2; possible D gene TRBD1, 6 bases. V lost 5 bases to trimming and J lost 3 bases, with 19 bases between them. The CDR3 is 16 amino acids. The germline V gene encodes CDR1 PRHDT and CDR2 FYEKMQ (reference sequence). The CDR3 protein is CASSGGRGASDYGYTF. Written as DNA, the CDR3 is TGTGCCAGCAGCGGTGGGCGGGGGGCGTCGGACTATGGCTACACCTTC.

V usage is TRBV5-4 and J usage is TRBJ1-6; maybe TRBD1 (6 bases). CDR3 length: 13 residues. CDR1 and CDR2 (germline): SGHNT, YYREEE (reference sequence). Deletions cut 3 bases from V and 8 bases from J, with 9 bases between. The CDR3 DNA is TGTGCCAGCAGCTCGGGACAACATTCACCCCTCCACTTT. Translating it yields CASSSGQHSPLHF.

The CDR3 protein is CASRRTSGPTDTQYF. CDR3 bases: TGTGCCAGCAGACGAACTAGCGGACCCACAGATACGCAGTATTTT. The chain carries TRBV6-5 and TRBJ2-3; TRBD2 matches 8 bases. The CDR3 spans 15 residues. The germline CDR1 and CDR2 sequences are MNHEY and SVGAGI. The V gene end was trimmed by 6 bases and the J gene end by 2 bases; junction bases not matched to a gene: 7.

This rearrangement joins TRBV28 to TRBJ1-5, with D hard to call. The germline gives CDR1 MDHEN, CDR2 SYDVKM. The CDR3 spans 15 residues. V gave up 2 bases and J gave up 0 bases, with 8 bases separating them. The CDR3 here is CASSLGGFSNQPQHF. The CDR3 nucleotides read TGTGCCAGCAGTTTAGGCGGATTTAGCAATCAGCCCCAGCATTTT.

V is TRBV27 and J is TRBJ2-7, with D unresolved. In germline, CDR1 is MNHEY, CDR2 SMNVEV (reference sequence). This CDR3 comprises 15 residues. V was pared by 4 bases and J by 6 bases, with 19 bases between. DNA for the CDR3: TGTGCCAGCAGTTCCCCGTCGAATGGGCTCTCCGAGCAGTACTTC. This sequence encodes CASSSPSNGLSEQYF.

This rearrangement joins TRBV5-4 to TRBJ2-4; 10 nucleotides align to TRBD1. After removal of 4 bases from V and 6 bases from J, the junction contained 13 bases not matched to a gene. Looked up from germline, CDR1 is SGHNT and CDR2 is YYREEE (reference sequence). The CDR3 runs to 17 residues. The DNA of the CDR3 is TGTGCCAGCAGCCCTATGCCCACGGGACAGGGGAGAAACATTCAGTACTTC. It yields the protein CASSPMPTGQGRNIQYF. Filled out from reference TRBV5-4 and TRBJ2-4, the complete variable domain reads ETGVTQSPTHLIKTRGQQVTLRCSSQSGHNTVSWYQQALGQGPQFIFQYYREEENGRGNFPPRFSGLQFPNYSSELNVNALELDDSALYLCASSPMPTGQGRNIQYFGAGTRLSVL.

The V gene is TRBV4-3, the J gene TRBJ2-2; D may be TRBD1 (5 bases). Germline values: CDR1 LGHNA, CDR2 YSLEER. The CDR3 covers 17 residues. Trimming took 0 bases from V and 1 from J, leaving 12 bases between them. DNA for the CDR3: TGCGCCAGCAGCCAAGACGTGTACAGGCAGAACACCGGGGAGCTGTTTTTT. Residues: CASSQDVYRQNTGELFF.

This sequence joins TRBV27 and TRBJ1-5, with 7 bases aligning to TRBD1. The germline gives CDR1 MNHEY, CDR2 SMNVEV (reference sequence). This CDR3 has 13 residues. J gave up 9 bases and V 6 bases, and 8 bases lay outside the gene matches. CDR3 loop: CASRGQGVWPQHF. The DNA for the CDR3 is TGTGCCAGCAGGGGGCAGGGGGTGTGGCCCCAGCATTTT.

The CDR3 loop reads CASYPRGGETQYF. CDR3 nucleotide sequence: TGTGCCAGCTATCCCAGGGGTGGAGAGACCCAGTACTTC. The chain recombines TRBV28 with TRBJ2-5; the D gene is possibly TRBD1 (6 bases). Per germline, CDR1 MDHEN and CDR2 SYDVKM. Trimming shortened V by 8 bases and J by 4 bases, and 14 bases separated the two germline ends. The CDR3 runs 13 residues.

The CDR3 region is CASSLSAGSYEQYF. In DNA, the CDR3 is TGTGCCAGCAGCTTAAGCGCAGGGTCCTACGAGCAGTACTTC. The V and J genes are TRBV7-3 and TRBJ2-7; TRBD1 is a possible D gene (5 bases). Germline V gene data show CDR1 as SGHTA and CDR2 as FQGTGA. V lost 1 base and J lost 1, with 8 bases in between. The CDR3 length is 14 residues.

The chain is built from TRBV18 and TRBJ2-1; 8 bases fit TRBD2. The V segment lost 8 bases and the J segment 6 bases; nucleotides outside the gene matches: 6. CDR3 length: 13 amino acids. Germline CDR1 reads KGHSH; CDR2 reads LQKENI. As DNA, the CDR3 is TGTGCCAGCCTCATCGGGGGGGGCAATGAGCAGTTCTTC. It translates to CASLIGGGNEQFF.

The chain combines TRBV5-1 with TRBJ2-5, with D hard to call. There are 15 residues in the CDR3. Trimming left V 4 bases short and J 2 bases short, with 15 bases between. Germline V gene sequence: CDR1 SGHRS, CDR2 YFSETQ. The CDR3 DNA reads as TGCGCCAGCAGCATAGGCATACAGAATCAAGAGACCCAGTACTTC. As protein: CASSIGIQNQETQYF.

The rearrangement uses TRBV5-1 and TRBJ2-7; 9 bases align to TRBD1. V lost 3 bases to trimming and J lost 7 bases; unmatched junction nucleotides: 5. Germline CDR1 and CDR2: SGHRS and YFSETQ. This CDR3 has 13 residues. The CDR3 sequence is CASSSGTGREQYF. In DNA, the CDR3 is TGCGCCAGCAGCTCCGGGACAGGGCGGGAGCAGTACTTC.

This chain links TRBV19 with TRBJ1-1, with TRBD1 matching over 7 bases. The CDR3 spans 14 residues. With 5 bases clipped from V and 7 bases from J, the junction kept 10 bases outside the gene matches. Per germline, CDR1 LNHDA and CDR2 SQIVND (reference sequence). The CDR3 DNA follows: TGTGCCAGTAGTCCCCCCGACAGGGCCATTGAAGCTTTCTTT. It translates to CASSPPDRAIEAFF.

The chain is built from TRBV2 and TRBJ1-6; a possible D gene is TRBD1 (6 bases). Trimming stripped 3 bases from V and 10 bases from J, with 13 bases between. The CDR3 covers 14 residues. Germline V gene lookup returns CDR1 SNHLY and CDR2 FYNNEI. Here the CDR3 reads CASSDRGAGSPLHF. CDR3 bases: TGTGCCAGCAGTGACCGGGGGGCTGGGTCACCCCTCCACTTT.

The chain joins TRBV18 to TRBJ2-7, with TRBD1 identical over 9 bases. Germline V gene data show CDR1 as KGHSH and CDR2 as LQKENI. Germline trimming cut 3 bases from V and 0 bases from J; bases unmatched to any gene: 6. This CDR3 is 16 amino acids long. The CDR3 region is CASSPPGQGSSYEQYF. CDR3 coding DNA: TGTGCCAGCTCACCCCCGGGACAGGGAAGCTCCTACGAGCAGTACTTC.

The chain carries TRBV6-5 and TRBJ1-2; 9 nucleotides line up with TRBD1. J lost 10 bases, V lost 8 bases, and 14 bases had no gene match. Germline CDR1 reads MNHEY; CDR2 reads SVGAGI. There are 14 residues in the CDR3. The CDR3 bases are TGTGCCAGCTCAGGGACAGGGCGGACGTGGGACTACACCTTC. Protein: CASSGTGRTWDYTF.